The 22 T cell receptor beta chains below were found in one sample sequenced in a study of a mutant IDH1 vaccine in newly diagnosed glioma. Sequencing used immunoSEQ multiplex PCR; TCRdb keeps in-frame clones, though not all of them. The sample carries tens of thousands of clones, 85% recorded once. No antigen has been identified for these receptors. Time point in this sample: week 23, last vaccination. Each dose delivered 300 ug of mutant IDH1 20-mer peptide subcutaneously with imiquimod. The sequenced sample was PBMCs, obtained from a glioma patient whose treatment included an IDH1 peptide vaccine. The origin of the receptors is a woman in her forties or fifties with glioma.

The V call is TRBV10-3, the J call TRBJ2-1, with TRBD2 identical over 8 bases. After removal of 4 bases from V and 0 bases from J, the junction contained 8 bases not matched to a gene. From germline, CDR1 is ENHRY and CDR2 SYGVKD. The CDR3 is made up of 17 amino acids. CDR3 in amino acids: CAISGSGRLSSYNEQFF. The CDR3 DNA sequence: TGTGCCATCAGTGGCAGCGGGAGACTCAGCTCCTACAATGAGCAGTTCTTC.

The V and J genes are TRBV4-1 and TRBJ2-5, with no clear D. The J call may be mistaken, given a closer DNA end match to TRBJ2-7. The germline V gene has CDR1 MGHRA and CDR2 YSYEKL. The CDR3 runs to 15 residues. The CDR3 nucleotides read TGCGCCAGCAGCCCCCATTCACACCTCATCTACGAGCAGTACTTC. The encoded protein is CASSPHSHLIYEQYF.

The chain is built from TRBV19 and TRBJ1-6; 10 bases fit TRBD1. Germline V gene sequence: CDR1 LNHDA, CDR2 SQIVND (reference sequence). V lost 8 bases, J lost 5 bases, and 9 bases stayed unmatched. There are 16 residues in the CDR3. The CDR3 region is CASLTTGGSHNSPLHF. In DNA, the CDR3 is TGTGCCAGTCTGACGACAGGGGGCAGCCATAATTCACCCCTCCACTTT.

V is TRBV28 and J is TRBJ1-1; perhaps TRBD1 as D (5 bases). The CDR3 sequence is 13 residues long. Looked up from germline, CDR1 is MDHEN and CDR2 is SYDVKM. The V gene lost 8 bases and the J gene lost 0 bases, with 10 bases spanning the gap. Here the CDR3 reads CASLDSLNTEAFF. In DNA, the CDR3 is TGTGCCAGCCTTGACAGCCTGAACACTGAAGCTTTCTTT.

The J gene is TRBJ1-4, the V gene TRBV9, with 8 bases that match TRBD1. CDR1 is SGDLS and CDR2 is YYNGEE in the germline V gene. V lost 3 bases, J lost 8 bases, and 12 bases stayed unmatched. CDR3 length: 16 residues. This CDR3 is CASSATQGARGEKLFF. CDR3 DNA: TGTGCCAGCAGCGCTACTCAGGGGGCGAGAGGAGAAAAACTGTTTTTT.

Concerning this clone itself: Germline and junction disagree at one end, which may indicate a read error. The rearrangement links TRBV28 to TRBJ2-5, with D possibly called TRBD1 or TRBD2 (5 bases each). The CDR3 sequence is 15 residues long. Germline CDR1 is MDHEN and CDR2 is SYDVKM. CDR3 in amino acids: CATSPGAGFQETQYF. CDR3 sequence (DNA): TGTGCCACCAGTCCCGGGGCGGGTTTTCAAGAGACCCAGTACTTC.

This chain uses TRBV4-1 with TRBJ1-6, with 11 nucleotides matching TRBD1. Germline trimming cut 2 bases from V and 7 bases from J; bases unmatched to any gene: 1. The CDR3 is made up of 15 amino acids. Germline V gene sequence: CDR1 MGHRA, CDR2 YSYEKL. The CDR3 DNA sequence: TGCGCCAGCAGCCAATGGACAGGGGGCAATTCACCCCTCCACTTT. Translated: CASSQWTGGNSPLHF.

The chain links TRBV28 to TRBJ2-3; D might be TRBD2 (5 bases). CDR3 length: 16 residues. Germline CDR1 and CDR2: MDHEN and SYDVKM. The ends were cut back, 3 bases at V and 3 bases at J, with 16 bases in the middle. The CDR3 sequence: CASSFPSTRGTDTQYF. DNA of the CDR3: TGTGCCAGCAGTTTCCCTAGCACAAGAGGTACAGATACGCAGTATTTT.

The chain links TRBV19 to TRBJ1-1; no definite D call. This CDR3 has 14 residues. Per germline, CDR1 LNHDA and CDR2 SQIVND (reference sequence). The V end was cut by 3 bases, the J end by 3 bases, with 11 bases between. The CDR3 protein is CASSMFPGDTEAFF. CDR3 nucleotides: TGTGCCAGTAGTATGTTCCCTGGGGACACTGAAGCTTTCTTT.

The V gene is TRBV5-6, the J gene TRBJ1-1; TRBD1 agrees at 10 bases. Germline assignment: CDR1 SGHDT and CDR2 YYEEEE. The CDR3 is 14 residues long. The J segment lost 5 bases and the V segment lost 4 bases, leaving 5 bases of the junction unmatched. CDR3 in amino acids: CASSDPGQGTEAFF. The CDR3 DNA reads TGTGCCAGCAGCGATCCGGGACAGGGGACTGAAGCTTTCTTT.

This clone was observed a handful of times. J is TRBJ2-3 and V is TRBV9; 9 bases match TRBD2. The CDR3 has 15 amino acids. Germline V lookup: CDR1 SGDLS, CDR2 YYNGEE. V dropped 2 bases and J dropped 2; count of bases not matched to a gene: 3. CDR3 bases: TGTGCCAGCAGCGTCAGACTAGCGGTCACAGATACGCAGTATTTT. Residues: CASSVRLAVTDTQYF.

In DNA, the CDR3 is TGTGCCAGCAGCTCCCTTAGCGGGAGGGCCTTAATGGGTAATGAGCAGTTCTTC. Translated, it gives CASSSLSGRALMGNEQFF. The chain joins TRBV7-9 to TRBJ2-1; 11 nucleotides agree with TRBD2. Germline V gene data show CDR1 as SEHNR and CDR2 as FQNEAQ (reference sequence). The CDR3 covers 18 residues. V lost 4 bases to trimming and J lost 7 bases; unmatched junction nucleotides: 15.

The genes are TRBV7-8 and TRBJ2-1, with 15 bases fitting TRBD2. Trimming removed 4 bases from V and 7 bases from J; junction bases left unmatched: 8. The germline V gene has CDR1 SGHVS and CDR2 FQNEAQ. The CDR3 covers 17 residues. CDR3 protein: CASSSRTSGRASNEQFF. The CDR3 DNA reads TGTGCCAGCAGCTCGCGGACTAGCGGGAGGGCAAGTAATGAGCAGTTCTTC.

The CDR3 region has the DNA TGTGCCAGCAAACTTTCAGGGCTCCGCAGTGGCTACACCTTC. Residues: CASKLSGLRSGYTF. This rearrangement joins TRBV28 to TRBJ1-2; the D gene is possibly TRBD1 (5 bases). This CDR3 has 14 amino acids. Deletions cut 7 bases from V and 7 bases from J, with 19 bases between. Germline V CDR1 and CDR2: MDHEN, SYDVKM.

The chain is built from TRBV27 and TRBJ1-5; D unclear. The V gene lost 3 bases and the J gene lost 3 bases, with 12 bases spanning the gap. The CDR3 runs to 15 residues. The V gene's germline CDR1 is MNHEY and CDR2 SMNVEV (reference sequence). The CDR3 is CASSFSRSSNQPQHF. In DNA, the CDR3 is TGTGCCAGCAGTTTTTCCAGGTCGTCCAATCAGCCCCAGCATTTT.

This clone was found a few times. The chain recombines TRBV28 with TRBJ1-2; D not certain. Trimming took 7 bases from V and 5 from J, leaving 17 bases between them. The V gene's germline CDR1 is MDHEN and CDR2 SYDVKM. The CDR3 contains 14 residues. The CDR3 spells CASTWAGGQYGYTF. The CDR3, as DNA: TGTGCCAGCACGTGGGCAGGAGGCCAATATGGCTACACCTTC.

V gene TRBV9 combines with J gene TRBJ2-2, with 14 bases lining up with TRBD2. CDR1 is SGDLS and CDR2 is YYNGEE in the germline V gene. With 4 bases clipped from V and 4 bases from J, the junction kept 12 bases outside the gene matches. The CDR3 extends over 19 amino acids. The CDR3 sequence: CASSPREGLAGVGTGELFF. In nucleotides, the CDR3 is TGTGCCAGCAGCCCTAGAGAGGGACTAGCGGGAGTTGGCACCGGGGAGCTGTTTTTT.

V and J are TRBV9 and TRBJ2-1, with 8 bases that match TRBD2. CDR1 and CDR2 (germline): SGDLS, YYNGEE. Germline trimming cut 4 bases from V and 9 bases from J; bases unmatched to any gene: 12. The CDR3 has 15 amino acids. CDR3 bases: TGTGCCAGCAGCTCCGGGGGGGCAGGAGCCCTTGAGCAGTTCTTC. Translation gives CASSSGGAGALEQFF. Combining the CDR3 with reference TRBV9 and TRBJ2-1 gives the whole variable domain DSGVTQTPKHLITATGQRVTLRCSPRSGDLSVYWYQQSLDQGLQFLIQYYNGEERAKGNILERFSAQQFPDLHSELNLSSLELGDSALYFCASSSGGAGALEQFFGPGTRLTVL.

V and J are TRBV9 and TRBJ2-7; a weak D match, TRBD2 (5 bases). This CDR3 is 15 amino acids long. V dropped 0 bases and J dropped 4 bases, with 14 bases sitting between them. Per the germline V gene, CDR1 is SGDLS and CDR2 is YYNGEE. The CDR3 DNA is TGTGCCAGCAGCGTAGGAGTAGCGCCCGATTACGAGCAGTACTTC. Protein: CASSVGVAPDYEQYF.

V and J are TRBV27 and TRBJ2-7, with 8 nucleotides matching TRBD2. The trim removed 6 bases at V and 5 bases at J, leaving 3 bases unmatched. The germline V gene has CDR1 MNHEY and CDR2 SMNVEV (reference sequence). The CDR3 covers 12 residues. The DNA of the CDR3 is TGTGCCAGCAGAGCGGGAGTTGACGAGCAGTACTTC. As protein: CASRAGVDEQYF.

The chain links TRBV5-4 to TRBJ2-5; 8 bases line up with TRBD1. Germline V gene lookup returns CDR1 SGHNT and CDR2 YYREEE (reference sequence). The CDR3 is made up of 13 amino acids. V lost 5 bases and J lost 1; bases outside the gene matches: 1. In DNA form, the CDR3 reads TGTGCCAGCAGAACAGGGGGCCAAGAGACCCAGTACTTC. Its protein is CASRTGGQETQYF.

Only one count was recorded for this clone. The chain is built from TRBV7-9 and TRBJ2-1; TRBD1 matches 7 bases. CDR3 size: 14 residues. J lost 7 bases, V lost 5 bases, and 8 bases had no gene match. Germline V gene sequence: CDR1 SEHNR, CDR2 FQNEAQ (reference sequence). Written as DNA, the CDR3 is TGTGCCAGCAGCCCTGGGGGACAGCCGAATGAGCAGTTCTTC. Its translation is CASSPGGQPNEQFF. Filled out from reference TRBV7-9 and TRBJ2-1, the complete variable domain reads DTGVSQNPRHKITKRGQNVTFRCDPISEHNRLYWYRQTLGQGPEFLTYFQNEAQLEKSRLLSDRFSAERPKGSFSTLEIQRTEQGDSAMYLCASSPGGQPNEQFFGPGTRLTVL.